Listed below are T cell receptor beta chains from one sample, sequenced in a study of vaccination effects on CD4 cells after COVID-19. Using immunoSEQ multiplex PCR, the repertoire was profiled, and TCRdb retains in-frame clones only, with some absent. The table includes approximately 37,000 clones, roughly 74% detected once. Which antigens these TCRs recognize remains unknown. The material sequenced was CD4+ T cells from PBMCs cultured without peptide, taken before COVID-19 vaccination. The receptor set was obtained from a human donor who received a COVID-19 vaccine. Each CDR3 is given with its conserved first and last residue. The D gene is left open where the match is weak. Rows may omit the clone size; those that give it use once, few, many or a size class.

.	TRBD1	TRBJ1-4	TRBV7-2	CASSKHGTGNEKLFF	TGTGCCAGCAGCAAGCACGGGACAGGAAATGAAAAACTGTTTTTT
.	TRBD1	TRBJ2-7	TRBV10-1	CASSESSRDRVRVGGEQYF	TGCGCCAGCAGTGAGTCCTCCCGGGACAGGGTCAGGGTTGGAGGGGAGCAGTACTTC
once	TRBD1	TRBJ1-2	TRBV6-5	CASSWTGTKGYTF	TGTGCCAGCAGTTGGACAGGGACGAAGGGCTACACCTTC
.	TRBD1	TRBJ1-1	TRBV5-1	CASSARTGYLNTEAFF	TGCGCCAGCAGCGCGAGGACAGGCTATTTGAACACTGAAGCTTTCTTT
few	.	TRBJ2-1	TRBV19	CASSHRGPREQFF	TGTGCCAGTAGTCACCGGGGCCCTAGGGAGCAGTTCTTC
.	TRBD1	TRBJ1-5	TRBV24-1	CATSETGGSNQPQHF	TGTGCCACCAGTGAGACAGGGGGCAGCAATCAGCCCCAGCATTTT
.	.	TRBJ1-3	TRBV19	CASQYRVSSGNTIYF	TGTGCCAGTCAGTATCGCGTGAGCTCTGGAAACACCATATATTTT
.	.	TRBJ2-7	TRBV7-6	CASSLGGRSEQYF	TGTGCCAGCAGCTTAGGTGGGCGTAGCGAGCAGTACTTC
.	.	TRBJ2-6	TRBV6-5	CASSYGLRGVLTF	TGTGCCAGCAGTTATGGACTAAGGGGCGTCCTGACTTTC
.	.	TRBJ2-5	TRBV6-2/TRBV6-3	CASSQKWGYQETQYF	TGTGCCAGCAGCCAGAAATGGGGGTACCAAGAGACCCAGTACTTC
.	TRBD2	TRBJ2-7	TRBV13	CASSLGSPGGAYEQYF	TGTGCCAGCAGCTTAGGAAGTCCGGGGGGGGCCTACGAGCAGTACTTC
.	.	TRBJ2-7	TRBV10-3	CAISGAGQPYEQYF	TGTGCCATCAGTGGGGCGGGACAGCCCTACGAGCAGTACTTC
.	.	TRBJ1-3	TRBV6-5	CASSYGGPGNTIYF	TGTGCCAGCAGTTACGGGGGGCCTGGAAACACCATATATTTT
.	TRBD1	TRBJ1-5	TRBV3-1/TRBV3-2	CASSRGQGSLPQHF	TGTGCCAGCAGCCGAGGACAGGGAAGTCTCCCCCAGCATTTT
.	.	TRBJ1-1	TRBV7-2	CASSPTAFMNTEAFF	TGTGCCAGCAGCCCGACGGCCTTCATGAACACTGAAGCTTTCTTT
.	.	TRBJ1-1	TRBV29-1	CSVGALNTEAFF	TGCAGCGTAGGGGCGCTGAACACTGAAGCTTTCTTT
once	TRBD1	TRBJ1-6	TRBV11-2	CASSLETGGWNSPLHF	TGTGCCAGCAGCTTAGAAACAGGGGGGTGGAATTCACCCCTCCACTTT
once	.	TRBJ1-5	TRBV7-6	CASSLGGRGNQPQHF	TGTGCCAGCAGCTTAGGCGGCCGGGGAAATCAGCCCCAGCATTTT
.	TRBD2	TRBJ2-2	TRBV27	CASRGILAGGLGELFF	TGTGCCAGCAGAGGAATATTAGCGGGGGGCCTAGGGGAGCTGTTTTTT
.	.	TRBJ2-4	TRBV28	CASRQGTNIQYF	TGTGCCAGCAGACAGGGTACAAACATTCAGTACTTC
few	TRBD1	TRBJ2-5	TRBV11-2	CASSFGTGGFHF	TGTGCCAGCAGCTTCGGGACAGGGGGTTTCCACTTC
.	.	TRBJ1-5	TRBV19	CASSIQGPQPQHF	TGTGCCAGTAGTATTCAGGGTCCTCAGCCCCAGCATTTT
.	TRBD1	TRBJ1-1	TRBV3-1/TRBV3-2	CASSNYPGQGIGGEAFF	TGTGCCAGCAGCAACTATCCGGGACAGGGGATCGGGGGTGAAGCTTTCTTT
.	TRBD1	TRBJ1-2	TRBV7-9	CASSLGTGDYGYTF	TGTGCCAGCAGCCTAGGGACAGGGGACTATGGCTACACCTTC
.	.	TRBJ2-5	TRBV7-2	CASSKQKETQYF	TGTGCCAGCAGCAAACAAAAGGAGACCCAGTACTTC
.	TRBD1	TRBJ2-7	TRBV7-9	CASSLGTGADYEQYF	TGTGCCAGCAGCTTAGGGACAGGGGCCGACTACGAGCAGTACTTC
.	.	TRBJ2-1	TRBV18	CASSPQRDNEQFF	TGTGCCAGCTCACCTCAACGAGACAATGAGCAGTTCTTC
.	.	TRBJ2-5	TRBV7-2	CASSPFLKETQYF	TGTGCCAGCAGCCCGTTTTTAAAAGAGACCCAGTACTTC
few	.	TRBJ2-2	TRBV28	CASSSPGQRGGELFF	TGTGCCAGCAGTTCGCCAGGGCAAAGGGGCGGGGAGCTGTTTTTT
.	.	TRBJ2-1	TRBV10-1	CASRTKGGSSSYNEQFF	TGCGCCAGCAGGACAAAGGGGGGGTCTAGCTCCTACAATGAGCAGTTCTTC
once	TRBD2	TRBJ2-3	TRBV28	CASSSFSSVGGRDTDTQYF	TGTGCCAGCAGTTCATTTAGTTCGGTAGGCGGGAGGGACACAGATACGCAGTATTTT
.	.	TRBJ1-1	TRBV4-1	CASSPYPAGKVPEAFF	TGCGCCAGCAGCCCGTATCCAGCAGGGAAGGTCCCTGAAGCTTTCTTT
.	.	TRBJ2-7	TRBV7-2	CASSQVTGSHEQYF	TGTGCCAGCAGCCAAGTTACAGGGAGCCACGAGCAGTACTTC
few	TRBD2	TRBJ2-7	TRBV5-1	CASSLNPGTSGEQYF	TGCGCCAGCAGCTTAAATCCCGGGACTAGCGGCGAGCAGTACTTC
.	.	TRBJ1-1	TRBV11-3	CASSLRRDTEAFF	TGTGCCAGCAGCTTACGGCGGGACACTGAAGCTTTCTTT
.	TRBD1	TRBJ2-5	TRBV18	CASSSGTGTGVQETQYF	TGTGCCAGCTCATCAGGGACCGGGACAGGGGTACAAGAGACCCAGTACTTC
.	.	TRBJ2-7	TRBV12-3/TRBV12-4	CASSLGQHYEQYF	TGTGCCAGCAGTTTGGGGCAGCACTACGAGCAGTACTTC
.	.	TRBJ1-1	TRBV24-1	CATSANTENTEAFF	TGTGCCACCAGTGCGAATACAGAGAACACTGAAGCTTTCTTT
.	TRBD1	TRBJ2-1	TRBV11-2	CASQGVNEQFF	TGTGCCAGTCAGGGGGTCAATGAGCAGTTCTTC
few	.	TRBJ1-5	TRBV6-1	CASSEGDGLNQPQHF	TGTGCCAGCAGTGAAGGGGACGGACTCAATCAGCCCCAGCATTTT
.	TRBD2	TRBJ2-1	TRBV28	CASGASGGGNEQFF	TGTGCCAGCGGGGCTAGCGGGGGTGGGAATGAGCAGTTCTTC
few	TRBD2	TRBJ2-1	TRBV24-1	CATSDFRPGLGYNEQFF	TGTGCCACCAGTGATTTCCGCCCGGGACTAGGCTACAATGAGCAGTTCTTC
few	.	TRBJ2-6	TRBV7-9	CASSFTSGANVLTF	TGTGCCAGCAGCTTTACCTCTGGGGCCAACGTCCTGACTTTC
.	TRBD1	TRBJ1-1	TRBV6-2/TRBV6-3	CASSYPGQGRTEAFF	TGTGCCAGCAGTTATCCGGGACAGGGACGCACTGAAGCTTTCTTT
.	.	TRBJ1-2	TRBV7-8	CASSLGRRAGLDNYGYTF	TGTGCCAGCAGCTTAGGCCGTCGGGCGGGGTTAGATAACTATGGCTACACCTTC
once	.	TRBJ1-1	TRBV20-1	CSASFPPSSEAFF	TGCAGTGCTAGTTTCCCCCCATCCTCTGAAGCTTTCTTT
.	.	TRBJ1-2	TRBV7-8	CASSPGPNSFYGYTF	TGTGCCAGCAGCCCCGGACCGAACTCTTTTTATGGCTACACCTTC
.	.	TRBJ2-3	TRBV30	CAWSVGGRKADTQYF	TGTGCCTGGAGTGTCGGTGGGAGAAAGGCAGATACGCAGTATTTT
few	TRBD1	TRBJ2-2	TRBV24-1	CATHTGGADTGELFF	TGTGCCACCCATACAGGGGGCGCGGACACCGGGGAGCTGTTTTTT
.	.	TRBJ2-1	TRBV28	CASSPPEGSSSYNEQFF	TGTGCCAGCAGTCCCCCTGAAGGCTCCAGCTCCTACAATGAGCAGTTCTTC
.	TRBD1	TRBJ1-1	TRBV19	CASQTTGGIGSRTEAFF	TGTGCCAGTCAGACGACAGGGGGCATAGGATCGAGGACTGAAGCTTTCTTT